Below, 9 T cell receptor beta chains from the same sample are listed, as sequenced in a study of early T cells in non-severe SARS-CoV-2 infection. TCRdb called the 5' RACE reads again in MiXCR, with one record for every CDR3 protein. This sample has 49,000 or so distinct CDR3 sequences; 5.5% to 6.5% occur once, and the top ten carry over 2.5%. This specimen consisted of whole blood, obtained at baseline. Every receptor here comes from an adult who was a healthcare worker with PCR-confirmed SARS-CoV-2 infection or an uninfected control (not recorded which).

This clonotype has more than one count but fewer than ten. The chain is built from TRBV7-2 and TRBJ1-5, with 11 nucleotides matching TRBD1. This CDR3 spans 16 amino acids. V shed 2 bases, J shed 3 bases, and the junction held 3 bases outside the gene matches. Germline CDR1 is SGHTA and CDR2 is FQGNSA. CDR3 DNA: TGTGCCAGCAGCTTAATGGGACAGGGGGTCAATCAGCCCCAGCATTTT. Protein product: CASSLMGQGVNQPQHF.

This chain joins TRBV20-1 and TRBJ2-1; 11 nucleotides agree with TRBD2. The germline V gene encodes CDR1 DFQATT and CDR2 SNEGSKA (reference sequence). The CDR3 loop spans 16 amino acids. The trim removed 5 bases at V and 1 base at J, leaving 7 bases unmatched. CDR3 bases: TGCAGTGCTTTACAACTAGCGGGGGCTTCCTACAATGAGCAGTTCTTC. As protein: CSALQLAGASYNEQFF.

This chain joins TRBV6-2 or TRBV6-3 and TRBJ1-2; D uncertain. Trimming left V 6 bases short and J 8 bases short, with 19 bases between. Germline assignment: CDR1 MNHEY and CDR2 SVGEGT. This CDR3 is built from 14 residues. The CDR3 DNA reads TGTGCCAGCAGCGTATACGGGTCTCGCTCCGGCTACACCTTC. Translated: CASSVYGSRSGYTF.

Points on this clonotype: A much larger clone differs from this one at a single base, so this may be a read error. This chain uses TRBV29-1 with TRBJ1-1; possibly TRBD1 for D (5 bases). V lost 7 bases, J lost 6 bases, and 21 bases lay in between. Germline V gene lookup returns CDR1 SQVTM and CDR2 ANQGSEA. This CDR3 spans 14 amino acids. CDR3 residues: CSASSRQFGSEAFF. CDR3 DNA: TGCAGCGCATCCAGCCGACAGTTTGGATCTGAAGCTTTCTTT. Complete variable domain (other parts from reference TRBV29-1 and TRBJ1-1): SAVISQKPSRDICQRGTSLTIQCQVDSQVTMMFWYRQQPGQSLTLIATANQGSEATYESGFVIDKFPISRPNLTFSTLTVSNMSPEDSSIYLCSASSRQFGSEAFFGQGTRLTVV.

This clonotype has at least ten counts. The CDR3 protein is CASTKGGATRDTQYF. The CDR3 DNA reads as TGTGCCAGCACCAAGGGTGGGGCCACGAGAGATACGCAGTATTTT. J is TRBJ2-3 and V is TRBV7-3, with D possibly being TRBD1 (5 bases). The V end was cut by 7 bases, the J end by 5 bases, with 19 bases between. Germline V gives CDR1 SGHTA, CDR2 FQGTGA. The length of the CDR3 is 15 residues.

This chain links TRBV6-6 with TRBJ2-3; D not certain. Germline V gives CDR1 MNHNY, CDR2 SVGAGI (reference sequence). The CDR3 runs 13 residues. V lost 4 bases, J lost 2 bases, and 7 bases lay in between. The CDR3 DNA is TGTGCCAGCAGTTTTGACTCCACAGATACGCAGTATTTT. The encoded protein is CASSFDSTDTQYF.

This clonotype was observed many times. This rearrangement joins TRBV6-2 or TRBV6-3 to TRBJ2-2, with D hard to call. The CDR3 totals 12 residues. From germline, CDR1 is MNHEY and CDR2 SVGEGT. V was shortened by 5 bases and J by 2 bases, with 3 bases between the two germline ends. CDR3 region: CASSHNTGELFF. The CDR3 coding sequence is TGTGCCAGCAGTCACAACACCGGGGAGCTGTTTTTT.

The sample holds many counts of this clonotype. The chain is built from TRBV20-1 and TRBJ2-6; D may be TRBD1 (6 bases). The V and J ends lost 6 bases and 0 bases respectively, with 12 bases between them. This CDR3 is built from 15 residues. The germline CDR1 and CDR2 sequences are DFQATT and SNEGSKA (reference sequence). For the CDR3, the DNA is TGCAGTGCGGCAACAGGGCTCTCTGGGGCCAACGTCCTGACTTTC. Residues: CSAATGLSGANVLTF.

The V and J genes are TRBV4-2 and TRBJ1-4, with TRBD1 matching over 8 bases. Germline CDR1 and CDR2: LGHNA and YNFKEQ. V trimming: 0 bases; J trimming: 7 bases; junction bases outside the gene matches: 7. There are 16 residues in the CDR3. CDR3 DNA: TGTGCCAGCAGCCAAGATCCGGACAGGGTTGCTGAAAAACTGTTTTTT. Translating gives CASSQDPDRVAEKLFF.